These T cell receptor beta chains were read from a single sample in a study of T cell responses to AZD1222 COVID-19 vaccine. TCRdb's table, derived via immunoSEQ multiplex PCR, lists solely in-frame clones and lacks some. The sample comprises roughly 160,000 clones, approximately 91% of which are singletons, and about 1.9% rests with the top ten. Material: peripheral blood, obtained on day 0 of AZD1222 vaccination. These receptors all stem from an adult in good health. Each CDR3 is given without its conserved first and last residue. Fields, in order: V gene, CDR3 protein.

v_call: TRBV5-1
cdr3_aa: ASSTPRNTDTQY

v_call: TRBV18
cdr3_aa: ASSPRTEGIPYEQY

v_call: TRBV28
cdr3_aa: ASSLGRKGGYT

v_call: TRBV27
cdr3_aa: ASSTGGPYNEQF

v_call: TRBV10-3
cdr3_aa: AISVGEGTDTQY

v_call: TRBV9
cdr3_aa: ASSVGGQETQY

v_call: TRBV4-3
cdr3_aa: ASSQGRGSQETQY

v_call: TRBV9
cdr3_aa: ASSVASYNEQF

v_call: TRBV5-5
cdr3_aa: ASSFSGDTEAF

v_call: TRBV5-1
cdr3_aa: ASSFFGDSGNTIY

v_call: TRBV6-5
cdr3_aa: ASSYSALGANYGYT

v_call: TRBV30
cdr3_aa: AFRQGRDTEAF

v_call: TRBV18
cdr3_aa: ASSLTPTEQY

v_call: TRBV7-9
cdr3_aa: ASSLLAEGEQF

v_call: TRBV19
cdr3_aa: ASWTETGNTIY

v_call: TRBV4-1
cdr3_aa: ASSQVAEGGEQY

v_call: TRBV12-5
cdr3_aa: ASGFGGTGELF

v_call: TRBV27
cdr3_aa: ASSPPTRANTEAF

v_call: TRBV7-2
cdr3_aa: ASTYVQGTEAF

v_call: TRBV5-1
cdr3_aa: ASSLDSAMNTEAF

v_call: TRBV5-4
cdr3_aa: ASSSDRGPLNEKLF

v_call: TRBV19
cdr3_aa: ASSLRGPGTEAF

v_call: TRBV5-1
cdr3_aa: ASGPTSDSLNTEAF

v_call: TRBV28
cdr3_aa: ASSLTGDGYT

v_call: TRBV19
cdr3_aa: ASSPTGGDTEAF

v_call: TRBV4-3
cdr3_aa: ASSQGVRGSTYEQY

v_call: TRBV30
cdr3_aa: AWSIDSSSGNTIY

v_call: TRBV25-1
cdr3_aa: ASRLDRLENSPLH

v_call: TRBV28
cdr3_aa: ASLAPGVENQPQH

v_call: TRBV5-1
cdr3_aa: ASSLEMRSPLH

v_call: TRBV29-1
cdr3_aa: SVQTTGGQPQH

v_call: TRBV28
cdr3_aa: ASNQQPGAYGYT

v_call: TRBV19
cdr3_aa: ASSIRQGMGVNEQF

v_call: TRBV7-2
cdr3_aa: ASSAPTGNEQY

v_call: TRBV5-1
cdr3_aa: ASSSGQGANEQY

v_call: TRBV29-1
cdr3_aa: SAQPGQGSPTEAF